The sequence of this T cell receptor (beta chain) was determined in a study of blood T cell repertoires in COVID-19. On the study more broadly: The study drew acute and convalescent COVID-19 samples from the United States, Italy and Spain. PBMCs, B-cell-depleted T cells, or T cells were the source of the cDNA or gDNA that made up the material.

Trimming pared 1 base from V and 11 bases from J, leaving 21 bases between. The CDR3 is 16 amino acids. Germline V gene data show CDR1 as SGHTA and CDR2 as FQGNSA. As processed by the authors: Researchers report that nucleated cell counts were estimated from reference gene primer amplification. TCRdb's copy holds only in-frame clones and misses some; the assay was immunoSEQ multiplex PCR. The DNA was the basis for D and trimming; V, J and clone size are from that table. The sample lists fewer than 200,000 clones; roughly 80% were seen once. This clonotype was obtained from a man aged 60 to 75 with acute or convalescent COVID-19. V and J are TRBV7-2 and TRBJ1-5, with D tentatively TRBD1 (5 bases). The sequencing input was peripheral blood. CDR3 coding DNA: TGTGCCAGCAGCTTAGATGCCGGGGGGAGACCCCGGGCCCAGCATTTT. It yields the protein CASSLDAGGRPRAQHF.